This T cell receptor (beta chain) was captured in a study of T cells in Graves' hyperthyroidism and ophthalmopathy (dated by TCRdb to the late 2010s). Notes on the research overall: Peripheral blood was sampled at the time of initial diagnosis, prior to any treatment. A discovery cohort of roughly 100 patients, roughly 45 with Graves' ophthalmopathy and about 58 with stable Graves' hyperthyroidism, was used to find distinguishing TCR V-J signatures. Prospective prediction of ophthalmopathy was tested in an independent validation cohort of approximately 18 hyperthyroidism patients and roughly 16 patients who later progressed to ophthalmopathy. The 85 to 100 discovery patients were randomly split 7:3 into training and test sets. Thyroid tissue and blood T-cell repertoires from several Graves' hyperthyroidism patients were also compared in the study. After sampling, hyperthyroidism patients received methimazole starting at 30 mg daily, and ophthalmopathy patients received high-dose intravenous methylprednisolone. The paper describes TCR Vbeta CDR3 sequencing of 140 or so peripheral blood samples, made up of 43 ophthalmopathy patients, over 70 hyperthyroidism patients and about 17 progressor patients.

Ophthalmopathy patients had moderately to severely active disease, Clinical Activity Score of at least 3, NOSPECS grade of at least 4, and duration under 3 months. Any patient with an uncontrolled infection, another autoimmune disease, pregnancy or lactation was excluded. Diagnoses were based on clinical symptoms, serum thyroxine and TRAb, thyroid ultrasound and orbital computed tomography. PBMCs were isolated from about 10 ml of fresh peripheral blood by Ficoll-Paque density gradient centrifugation. Trizol reagent was used to extract total RNA, and RNA quality was then checked on an Agilent 2100 Bioanalyzer. Ten or more counts support this clonotype. Its target antigen remains unknown. No much larger clonotype is one base removed from it; base qualities were not supplied. The TCR beta CDR3 regions were amplified from the RNA transcripts. The TCR CDR3 was subjected to a first round of RT-PCR using the HTBI primer set and the Qiagen OneStep RT-PCR kit. Libraries were constructed in a second round of multiplex PCR, after which size selection and purification were carried out. The libraries were sequenced on an Illumina HiSeq2000 using paired-end 100 bp reads. As for how the authors treated the data: Raw data were processed with SOAPnuke, discarding reads with adapters, uncalled bases, mean Phred below 15, or no exact constant-primer or identifier match. COPE v1.2.5 was used to merge high-quality paired reads, and clonotypes were defined as unique nucleotide sequences. MiTCR v1.1 was used to align clonotypes to the IMGT TRBV, TRBD and TRBJ reference segments. The analysis included only V-J combinations with a frequency above 0.0001, which together covered roughly 99% of the repertoires. A TCS score was defined as the ratio of F50 (clonal expansion) to E x V (chaos), with BLOSUM62-based TCRdist applied between CDR3 peptides within each V-J. Welch's t-statistics and random forest reduced fewer than 600 V-J features to roughly 13, which were used in a naive Bayes classifier (R e1071). The public reads were run again by TCRdb, first through fastp at Q25 and then through MiXCR, and only productive beta chains were kept. Every distinct CDR3 protein forms one entry, paired with its most common genes and DNA. V and J calls and clone size were set by TCRdb, not the authors. For this sample the table gives around 600,000 distinct CDR3 sequences, of which more than 14% were detected only once. Under 15% of the sample rests with the top ten.

Findings and caveats that apply to the study as a whole: Ophthalmopathy was separated from stable hyperthyroidism by a 13 V-J signature model, with 87.88% sensitivity and about 81% specificity obtained in cross-validation and 80%/75% obtained in testing. Sample size was not statistically predetermined, and investigators were not blinded to group allocation. In validation, progression to ophthalmopathy was predicted by the model with roughly 71% sensitivity and just over 72% specificity, a median of 6.5 months before onset. Most expanded thyroid clonotypes (frequency above 0.001) were also detected in blood, suggesting blood repertoires may reflect thyroid immune responses.

The sample comprised blood. The TCR was taken from a woman between 45 and 65 years old with Graves' ophthalmopathy.

Read as DNA, the sequence is TGTGCCAGCAGTCTAATACTACTAGCGGGTACCGCTAGCACAGATACGCAGTATTTT. It encodes CASSLILLAGTASTDTQYF. The chain joins TRBV27 to TRBJ2-3, with 9 bases aligning to TRBD2. For CDR1 and CDR2, the germline V gene (reference sequence) lists MNHEY and SMNVEV. V trim: 5 bases; J trim: 0 bases; unmatched bases: 15. The CDR3 spans 19 residues, from the cysteine through the phenylalanine. Only the CDR3 portion is preserved as DNA: 57 bases, with reading frame beginning at the first base.